These 13 T cell receptor beta chains originate from one sample sequenced in a study of shared clonotypes between healthy human individuals. Sequencing used immunoSEQ multiplex PCR; TCRdb keeps in-frame clones, though not all of them. The sample has about 2.1 million clones; around 93% are singletons. CD45RO-negative, CCR7-selected cells formed the naive CD8 fraction, which excluded terminally differentiated effector memory CD45RA+ cells. The specimen sequenced was naive CD8+ T cells from PBMCs. These receptors originate from a man younger than 35 in good health. Some clones in this sample may be carry-over from other donors' samples.

The V gene is TRBV10-1, the J gene TRBJ2-7; no definite D call. Germline V gene data show CDR1 as WNHNN and CDR2 as SYGVQD (reference sequence). V was clipped by 3 bases and J by 3 bases, with 6 bases between them. The CDR3 contains 12 residues. The chain's CDR3 is CASSDTSYEQYF. The CDR3 bases are TGCGCCAGCAGTGATACCAGCTACGAGCAGTACTTC.

This clone was picked up one time. CDR3 sequence (DNA): TGCGCCAGCAGCTTTCAGGGAATAAACTACGAGCAGTACTTC. This translates into CASSFQGINYEQYF. This chain connects TRBV5-1 to TRBJ2-7, with D possibly being TRBD1 (5 bases). The V gene's germline CDR1 is SGHRS and CDR2 YFSETQ. The CDR3 extends over 14 amino acids. V was trimmed by 2 bases and J by 3 bases, leaving 12 bases between them. The full variable domain, rest sourced from reference TRBV5-1 and TRBJ2-7, is KAGVTQTPRYLIKTRGQQVTLSCSPISGHRSVSWYQQTPGQGLQFLFEYFSETQRNKGNFPGRFSGRQFSNSRSEMNVSTLELGDSALYLCASSFQGINYEQYFGPGTRLTVT.

The table lists this clone with a few counts. This sample also contains other DNA sequences that code for the same CDR3. The CDR3 spells CASSLGRSYEQYF. In nucleotides, the CDR3 is TGTGCCAGCAGTTTAGGACGGTCCTACGAGCAGTACTTC. V and J are TRBV27 and TRBJ2-7; no reliable D call. CDR1 MNHEY and CDR2 SMNVEV come from the germline V gene (reference sequence). Trimming cost V 2 bases and J 1 base, with 6 bases left between them. The CDR3 sequence is 13 residues long.

The gene calls are TRBV29-1 and TRBJ1-1; D perhaps matches TRBD1 (5 bases). The V gene's germline CDR1 is SQVTM and CDR2 ANQGSEA. V lost 7 bases, J lost 4 bases, and 19 bases lay in between. The CDR3 has 14 amino acids. CDR3: CSGSGGETFTEAFF. The DNA for the CDR3 is TGCAGCGGAAGTGGGGGTGAGACTTTCACTGAAGCTTTCTTT.

This sequence joins TRBV7-9 and TRBJ2-1; D gene uncertain. This CDR3 is built from 12 residues. Trimming removed 4 bases from V and 7 bases from J, with 8 bases in between. Per germline, CDR1 SEHNR and CDR2 FQNEAQ (reference sequence). CDR3 coding DNA: TGTGCCAGCAGCTGGATTGGTAATGAGCAGTTCTTC. Encoded protein: CASSWIGNEQFF.

With regard to this clone: Other DNA sequences of this sample code for an identical CDR3. The chain is built from TRBV5-1 and TRBJ2-1; 10 positions match TRBD1. V was pared by 1 base and J by 8 bases, with 3 bases of the junction left unmatched. This CDR3 is built from 14 residues. From germline, CDR1 is SGHRS and CDR2 YFSETQ. CDR3 region: CASSLQGQGYEQFF. CDR3 DNA sequence: TGCGCCAGCAGCTTGCAGGGACAGGGGTATGAGCAGTTCTTC.

The chain recombines TRBV9 with TRBJ2-1; possibly TRBD1 or TRBD2 for D (6 bases each). V lost 5 bases and J 10 bases, leaving 16 bases between the germline ends. Per the germline V gene, CDR1 is SGDLS and CDR2 is YYNGEE. The CDR3 runs to 13 residues. In DNA form, the CDR3 reads TGTGCCAGCAGACCCAACGGGGGCGGGGAGCAGTTCTTC. Amino acid sequence: CASRPNGGGEQFF.

The V gene is TRBV27, the J gene TRBJ2-2; 11 bases agree with TRBD2. The germline V gene has CDR1 MNHEY and CDR2 SMNVEV (reference sequence). V shed 4 bases and J 4 bases; nucleotides not matched to a gene: 5. The length of the CDR3 is 16 residues. In nucleotides, the CDR3 is TGTGCCAGCAGTTCGACTAGCGGGATCGTCACCGGGGAGCTGTTTTTT. Translating gives CASSSTSGIVTGELFF.

This chain joins TRBV28 and TRBJ1-2; D is unclear. Germline CDR1 and CDR2: MDHEN and SYDVKM. The CDR3 is 14 amino acids. Trimming took off 2 bases at V and 1 base at J, with 8 bases between the two ends. This CDR3 is CASSLPFDNYGYTF. Written as DNA, the CDR3 is TGTGCCAGCAGTTTACCCTTTGATAACTATGGCTACACCTTC.

As for this clone: The same CDR3 is also encoded by other DNA sequences in this sample. This chain uses TRBV10-1 with TRBJ2-1, with 9 bases fitting TRBD2. The J segment lost 5 bases and the V segment lost 3 bases, leaving 5 bases of the junction unmatched. Germline V CDR1 and CDR2: WNHNN, SYGVQD (reference sequence). This CDR3 region has 15 residues. This chain's CDR3 is CASSEGLAGNNEQFF. The CDR3, as DNA: TGCGCCAGCAGTGAAGGCCTAGCGGGAAACAATGAGCAGTTCTTC.

The chain couples TRBV6-5 to TRBJ1-2; no definite D call. The CDR3 is 13 amino acids. Trimming shortened V by 4 bases and J by 0 bases, and 6 bases separated the two germline ends. Germline V gene sequence: CDR1 MNHEY, CDR2 SVGAGI. CDR3 sequence reads: CASSSAANYGYTF. For the CDR3, the DNA is TGTGCCAGCAGTTCAGCCGCTAACTATGGCTACACCTTC.

This sequence joins TRBV9 and TRBJ2-5, with D perhaps TRBD1 (6 bases). Germline V gene sequence: CDR1 SGDLS, CDR2 YYNGEE. The CDR3 sequence is 15 residues long. Between the trimmed V and J ends, which lost 4 bases and 2 bases, there was a span of 15 bases. The CDR3 protein is CASSFGMDRQETQYF. CDR3 nucleotide sequence: TGTGCCAGCAGCTTTGGGATGGACAGACAAGAGACCCAGTACTTC.

The chain uses TRBV2 and TRBJ1-4; D remains unclear. V was pared by 6 bases and J by 4 bases, with 12 bases between. This CDR3 comprises 14 residues. From germline, CDR1 is SNHLY and CDR2 FYNNEI. CDR3 sequence reads: CASRERAINEKLFF. The CDR3 nucleotides are TGTGCCAGCAGGGAACGGGCCATTAATGAAAAACTGTTTTTT. Full variable domain (missing parts from reference TRBV2 and TRBJ1-4): EPEVTQTPSHQVTQMGQEVILRCVPISNHLYFYWYRQILGQKVEFLVSFYNNEISEKSEIFDDQFSVERPDGSNFTLKIRSTKLEDSAMYFCASRERAINEKLFFGSGTQLSVL.